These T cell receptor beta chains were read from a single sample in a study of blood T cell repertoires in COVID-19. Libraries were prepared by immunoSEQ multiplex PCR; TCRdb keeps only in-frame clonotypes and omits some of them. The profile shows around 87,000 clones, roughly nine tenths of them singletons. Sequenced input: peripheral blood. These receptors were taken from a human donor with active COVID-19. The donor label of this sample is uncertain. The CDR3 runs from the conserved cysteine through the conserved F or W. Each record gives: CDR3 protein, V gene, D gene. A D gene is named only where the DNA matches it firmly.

CDR3: CASSGLAGGSSEQFF
V: TRBV6-2/TRBV6-3
D: TRBD2

CDR3: CASKGVGRPRETQYF
V: TRBV2
D: .

CDR3: CASSQDDNRPNYGYTF
V: TRBV4-3
D: .

CDR3: CASSQGTRGDLTDTQYF
V: TRBV4-3
D: TRBD2

CDR3: CASSQGLLNSPLHF
V: TRBV14
D: .

CDR3: CASSLIGGLGSPLHF
V: TRBV28
D: .

CDR3: CASSSGLPPDTQYF
V: TRBV5-4
D: .

CDR3: CASSGLSGGGETQYF
V: TRBV2
D: .

CDR3: CASSLMFLAGGSADTQYF
V: TRBV3-1/TRBV3-2
D: TRBD2

CDR3: CASSPSQNTDTQYF
V: TRBV7-9
D: .

CDR3: CSVAVARDGELFF
V: TRBV29-1
D: .

CDR3: CASSHRTLGMRVLDNSPLHF
V: TRBV4-3
D: .

CDR3: CASMRDGGETQYF
V: TRBV2
D: .

CDR3: CASSPIGEMVTSYNEQFF
V: TRBV7-6
D: .

CDR3: CASSLDLTQETQYF
V: TRBV14
D: .

CDR3: CASSLVGQGGEKLFF
V: TRBV5-1
D: .

CDR3: CASSITGSNQPQHF
V: TRBV7-2
D: .

CDR3: CSVEQGGEQFF
V: TRBV29-1
D: .

CDR3: CASSSRGDIYNEQFF
V: TRBV27
D: TRBD2

CDR3: CASSFTSYGYTF
V: TRBV11-2
D: .

CDR3: CASRSDREYGYTF
V: TRBV6-5
D: TRBD1

CDR3: CASVRQGTGELFF
V: TRBV2
D: TRBD1

CDR3: CASSIGLGEAFF
V: TRBV19
D: .

CDR3: CASSQRTGNQPQHF
V: TRBV4-1
D: .

CDR3: CASSLFDRTYNEQFF
V: TRBV5-1
D: .

CDR3: CASSIRDSSSYNEQFF
V: TRBV5-1
D: .

CDR3: CASSLATSSGANVLTF
V: TRBV28
D: .

CDR3: CASSATFTGGEQYF
V: TRBV9
D: TRBD1

CDR3: CASSERNRGSYEQYF
V: TRBV6-1
D: .

CDR3: CASSLYRVNTEAFF
V: TRBV28
D: .

CDR3: CASSLRVGGGETQYF
V: TRBV5-1
D: .

CDR3: CASSQRVGLAGSYEQYF
V: TRBV4-3
D: TRBD2

CDR3: CASNAGVSITDTQYF
V: TRBV10-2
D: .

CDR3: CASSPQGALSYTF
V: TRBV11-2
D: .

CDR3: CASSLSPGNSGGASYNEQFF
V: TRBV27
D: TRBD2

CDR3: CASSHSFSGGREVETQYF
V: TRBV4-3
D: TRBD2

CDR3: CASSLGWRGGYEQFF
V: TRBV11-3
D: TRBD2

CDR3: CASSVGRDSPLHF
V: TRBV9
D: .

CDR3: CASSGLAGETQYF
V: TRBV2
D: TRBD2

CDR3: CASSIAANTGELFF
V: TRBV19
D: .

CDR3: CASSLMTSGAREQYF
V: TRBV27
D: TRBD2

CDR3: CASTHYRGLSDTQYF
V: TRBV28
D: TRBD1

CDR3: CATATGVVDTQYF
V: TRBV2
D: TRBD1

CDR3: CASSSRDSSYEQYF
V: TRBV18
D: TRBD1

CDR3: CASSLVGTSSEYGYTF
V: TRBV11-2
D: .

CDR3: CASSLGGLDQETQYF
V: TRBV7-2
D: .

CDR3: CATEDTRGPVNTEAFF
V: TRBV19
D: TRBD1

CDR3: CASSVYSTGNSPLHF
V: TRBV9
D: .